The entry that follows covers one T cell receptor beta chain sequence. Its antigen remains unknown. The CDR3 extends over 18 amino acids. V was clipped by 1 base and J by 2 bases; unmatched bases: 12. The V gene's germline CDR1 is LGHNA and CDR2 YSLEER. These data come from a study of blood T cells in healthy people across ages. The study's findings and limits: Naive T cell percentage by flow cytometry tracked strongly with beta diversity. Per-million-T-cell TCR beta diversity fell roughly linearly with age.

Together with a sample-barcoded 5' primer, a J-beta primer mix was included in a second PCR lasting roughly 6 to 12 cycles. Each cDNA molecule, via a template-switch adaptor with 12 random nucleotides, was tagged. Every sample gave at least 2.5 million paired-end reads containing CDR3. One entry per CDR3 protein, called by TCRdb with MiXCR from the 5' RACE reads. The data contain approximately 850,000 distinct CDR3 sequences, under 45% of them singletons. The TCR was taken from a man aged 60-69 years in good health. J is TRBJ2-5 and V is TRBV4-3, with 8 bases that match TRBD2. Sequenced input: blood. CDR3 nucleotide sequence: TGCGCCAGCAGCCAAGGAAGAGGAGCGGGGGAAAAACAAGAGACCCAGTACTTC. This sequence encodes CASSQGRGAGEKQETQYF.